Sequencing of this TCR beta chain was carried out in a study of blood T cell repertoires in COVID-19. At the level of the study: Both acute and convalescent COVID-19 samples were obtained from the United States, Italy and Spain. Sample material is recorded as cDNA or gDNA derived from T cells, B-cell-depleted T cells, or PBMCs.

Profiled with immunoSEQ multiplex PCR; TCRdb holds only in-frame clones, not every one. The sample yields roughly 69,000 clones, more than 75% seen once. Germline V lookup: CDR1 SNHLY, CDR2 FYNNEI. After removal of 5 bases from V and 4 bases from J, the junction contained 8 bases not matched to a gene. The CDR3 totals 15 residues. Sequenced sample: peripheral blood. The TCR comes from a man aged 50 or older with active COVID-19. J is TRBJ2-1 and V is TRBV2; 7 bases agree with TRBD2. The chain's CDR3 is CASSPQAGLYNEQFF. The CDR3 coding sequence is TGTGCCAGCAGTCCTCAAGCGGGGTTATACAATGAGCAGTTCTTC.